This T cell receptor (beta chain) stems from a study of OX40 agonist ivuxolimab in advanced cancers. TCRdb's copy holds only in-frame clones and misses some; the assay was immunoSEQ multiplex PCR. The sample includes approximately 200 clones, over 75% seen only once; the top ten take around 13%. CDR3 length: 14 amino acids. This sample was taken in a trial of the OX40 agonist ivuxolimab. This chain connects TRBV22-1 to TRBJ1-5. TRBV22-1 is a documented pseudogene. This receptor was taken from an adult with an advanced solid tumor such as melanoma, head and neck, liver or kidney cancer. CDR3 protein: CASSLLGESQPQHF. The CDR3 DNA reads TGTGCCAGCAGTTTATTAGGGGAGAGTCAGCCCCAGCATTTT.